The 26 T cell receptor beta chains in this list originate from one sample, sequenced in a study of blood T cell repertoires in COVID-19 (TCRdb year 2020). The library was made by the immunoSEQ multiplex PCR assay. In its TCRdb copy, this immuneACCESS table keeps in-frame sequences only and misses some clones. Where compared with another copy, unresolved V genes explain less than half of these, and the others have no known cause. In all, the sample holds hundreds of thousands of clones, and 85% to 90% of those were seen once. The ten largest clones add up to 3.5% to 5% of the sample. Sample: peripheral blood. The source of these receptors is a man in his forties or fifties with acute or convalescent COVID-19.

The CDR3 sequence is CASSEGDRLLSYEQYF. DNA of the CDR3: TGCGCCAGCAGTGAAGGAGACAGGTTGCTCTCCTACGAGCAGTACTTC. V and J are TRBV10-2 and TRBJ2-7; tentatively, D is TRBD1 (6 bases). The CDR3 consists of 16 residues. Germline loops: CDR1 WSHSY, CDR2 SAAADI. Trimming took 3 bases from V and 0 from J, leaving 15 bases between them.

The chain has TRBV29-1 and TRBJ1-3, with D unclear. The V and J ends lost 4 bases and 2 bases respectively, with 9 bases between them. CDR3 length: 13 amino acids. Germline CDR1 SQVTM, CDR2 ANQGSEA. For the CDR3, the DNA is TGCAGCGTTGCGCGGGCTGCTGGAAACACCATATATTTT. It is translated as CSVARAAGNTIYF.

This clone was observed once. This sequence joins TRBV6-1 and TRBJ1-1; D is perhaps TRBD1 (6 bases). V was pared by 2 bases and J by 1 base, with 17 bases between. Germline values: CDR1 MNHNS, CDR2 SASEGT. This CDR3 region has 17 residues. The CDR3 region is CASSEPNSKTGNTEAFF. In DNA form, the CDR3 reads TGTGCCAGCAGTGAACCTAATTCCAAGACAGGGAACACTGAAGCTTTCTTT.

The chain joins TRBV3-1 (or the pseudogene TRBV3-2) to TRBJ2-1, with 13 bases that match TRBD2. V shed 4 bases and J 6 bases; nucleotides not matched to a gene: 9. Germline V gene lookup returns CDR1 LGHDT and CDR2 YNNKEL (reference sequence). This CDR3 is built from 17 residues. CDR3 sequence (DNA): TGTGCCAGCAGCCGGAGGGGACTAGCGGGGTTTACCAATGAGCAGTTCTTC. The encoded protein is CASSRRGLAGFTNEQFF.

V usage is TRBV5-6 and J usage is TRBJ2-3, with 9 nucleotides matching TRBD1. Germline lookup yields CDR1 SGHDT and CDR2 YYEEEE. The CDR3 spans 14 residues. Losses at the gene ends were 5 bases for V and 1 base for J; bases not matched to a gene: 2. In nucleotides, the CDR3 is TGTGCCAGCAGGGGACAGGGTCGCACAGATACGCAGTATTTT. Amino acids: CASRGQGRTDTQYF.

This clone has more than one count but fewer than ten. V gene TRBV18 combines with J gene TRBJ2-7; TRBD1 matches 9 bases. Germline V gives CDR1 KGHSH, CDR2 LQKENI. Trimming at V came to 0 bases and at J to 1 base, leaving 4 bases not matched to a gene. The CDR3 has 16 residues. The DNA for the CDR3 is TGTGCCAGCTCACCACCGGGACAGGGAGGGTCCTACGAGCAGTACTTC. It encodes CASSPPGQGGSYEQYF.

This chain joins TRBV19 and TRBJ2-5; possible D gene TRBD2, 5 bases. Germline-derived CDR1 and CDR2 are LNHDA and SQIVND (reference sequence). Trimming took off 4 bases at V and 7 bases at J, with 25 bases between the two ends. This CDR3 contains 17 residues. CDR3 in amino acids: CASSTPLRGGIRGTQYF. CDR3 nucleotide sequence: TGTGCCAGTAGTACCCCCCTTAGAGGAGGCATACGGGGGACCCAGTACTTC.

V gene TRBV6-5 combines with J gene TRBJ2-1; D is unresolved. Germline V gene lookup returns CDR1 MNHEY and CDR2 SVGAGI. V dropped 7 bases and J dropped 6 bases, with 16 bases sitting between them. This CDR3 contains 14 residues. The CDR3 here is CASTRLSVGNEQFF. The CDR3 DNA is TGTGCCAGCACTAGGCTTAGTGTGGGCAATGAGCAGTTCTTC.

The genes are TRBV6-6 and TRBJ2-2, with TRBD2 matching 9 bases. CDR3 length equals 15 residues. Looked up from germline, CDR1 is MNHNY and CDR2 is SVGAGI (reference sequence). J gave up 6 bases and V 8 bases, and 10 bases lay outside the gene matches. The CDR3 nucleotides read TGTGCCAGCGGCGGCGGGGGGGCGCGGGCCGGGGAGCTGTTTTTT. Translating it yields CASGGGGARAGELFF.

This chain's CDR3 is CASSQDRRAGGSSGTQYF. CDR3 DNA sequence: TGTGCCAGCAGCCAAGATAGGAGGGCGGGGGGTTCCTCCGGGACCCAGTACTTC. The chain recombines TRBV4-2 with TRBJ2-5; 8 nucleotides agree with TRBD2. Trimming at V came to 0 bases and at J to 7 bases, leaving 16 bases not matched to a gene. The length of the CDR3 is 18 residues. Per the germline V gene, CDR1 is LGHNA and CDR2 is YNFKEQ.

This clone showed up just a few times. The J gene is TRBJ2-2, the V gene TRBV9; 11 nucleotides align to TRBD1. Germline V lookup: CDR1 SGDLS, CDR2 YYNGEE. V lost 3 bases and J lost 6; bases outside the gene matches: 7. This CDR3 contains 16 residues. In nucleotides, the CDR3 is TGTGCCAGCAGCGCCCAGGGACAGGGGGTCCCCGGGGAGCTGTTTTTT. This sequence encodes CASSAQGQGVPGELFF.

V gene TRBV5-1 combines with J gene TRBJ1-4, with D tentatively TRBD1 (5 bases). Germline loops: CDR1 SGHRS, CDR2 YFSETQ. The ends were cut back, 4 bases at V and 0 bases at J, with 10 bases in the middle. The CDR3 spans 15 residues. CDR3 DNA sequence: TGCGCCAGCAGCCCGGGGGGGACAACTAATGAAAAACTGTTTTTT. This translates into CASSPGGTTNEKLFF.

The chain couples TRBV18 to TRBJ2-3; D might be TRBD2 (5 bases). V was clipped by 2 bases and J by 0 bases, with 12 bases between them. This CDR3 region has 16 residues. Germline lookup yields CDR1 KGHSH and CDR2 LQKENI. The DNA of the CDR3 is TGTGCCAGCTCACCAGCGCTAGCTCTCAGCACAGATACGCAGTATTTT. It encodes CASSPALALSTDTQYF.

This chain joins TRBV9 and TRBJ2-3, with 10 bases fitting TRBD2. Germline V gives CDR1 SGDLS, CDR2 YYNGEE. V lost 0 bases, J lost 4 bases, and 2 bases stayed unmatched. This CDR3 region has 15 residues. DNA of the CDR3: TGTGCCAGCAGCGTAGAGAGCGGGGGGGCAGATACGCAGTATTTT. Translated: CASSVESGGADTQYF.

This chain uses TRBV5-6 with TRBJ1-2; D is perhaps TRBD1 (6 bases). Germline V CDR1 and CDR2: SGHDT, YYEEEE. The CDR3 runs 14 residues. Deletions cut 0 bases from V and 8 bases from J, with 14 bases between. CDR3 DNA: TGTGCCAGCAGCTTGGCCGGGGGGGCAGGCGGCTACACCTTC. Translating gives CASSLAGGAGGYTF.

The rearrangement joins TRBV6-5 to TRBJ2-3, with 7 bases identical to TRBD1. The CDR3 length is 15 residues. Losses at the gene ends were 6 bases for V and 1 base for J; bases not matched to a gene: 7. The germline V gene has CDR1 MNHEY and CDR2 SVGAGI. CDR3 in amino acids: CASSTQGQGTDTQYF. The CDR3 DNA reads as TGTGCCAGCAGCACCCAAGGACAGGGCACAGATACGCAGTATTTT.

The J gene is TRBJ2-1, the V gene TRBV5-5; 7 bases are shared with TRBD1. Germline-derived CDR1 and CDR2 are SGHKS and YYEKEE (reference sequence). This CDR3 has 16 amino acids. The V gene end was trimmed by 4 bases and the J gene end by 3 bases; junction bases not matched to a gene: 10. The CDR3 loop is CASSPQTGFLYNEQFF. The DNA for the CDR3 is TGTGCCAGCAGCCCTCAGACAGGGTTCCTCTACAATGAGCAGTTCTTC. The whole variable domain, filled in from reference TRBV5-5 and TRBJ2-1, reads DAGVTQSPTHLIKTRGQQVTLRCSPISGHKSVSWYQQVLGQGPQFIFQYYEKEERGRGNFPDRFSARQFPNYSSELNVNALLLGDSALYLCASSPQTGFLYNEQFFGPGTRLTVL.

The chain has TRBV5-4 and TRBJ1-1; 8 bases fit TRBD1. The CDR3 runs to 14 residues. Trimming removed 2 bases from V and 3 bases from J; junction bases left unmatched: 3. Germline V CDR1 and CDR2: SGHNT, YYREEE (reference sequence). The CDR3 here is CASSFGQGDTEAFF. Written as DNA, the CDR3 is TGTGCCAGCAGCTTCGGACAGGGTGACACTGAAGCTTTCTTT.

The V and J genes are TRBV2 and TRBJ1-1; D might be TRBD1 (5 bases). Trimming took 6 bases from V and 4 from J, leaving 18 bases between them. The CDR3 totals 15 residues. Germline CDR1 is SNHLY and CDR2 is FYNNEI. The CDR3 sequence is CASSKWGGARTEAFF. CDR3 in DNA: TGTGCCAGCAGCAAATGGGGAGGGGCGCGCACTGAAGCTTTCTTT.

V gene TRBV4-1 combines with J gene TRBJ1-4, with 9 positions matching TRBD1. CDR1 is MGHRA, CDR2 YSYEKL, per germline. The V segment lost 1 base and the J segment 6 bases; nucleotides outside the gene matches: 6. The CDR3 is 16 amino acids. This CDR3 reads CASSQVGGDRDEKLFF. CDR3 bases: TGCGCCAGCAGCCAAGTGGGGGGGGACAGGGATGAAAAACTGTTTTTT.

The V gene is TRBV19, the J gene TRBJ2-4; D perhaps matches TRBD1 (6 bases). The V end was cut by 5 bases, the J end by 7 bases, with 12 bases between. From germline, CDR1 is LNHDA and CDR2 SQIVND (reference sequence). The CDR3 totals 13 residues. The CDR3 sequence is CASSRQVRNIQYF. CDR3 DNA: TGTGCCAGTAGTCGACAGGTCCGGAACATTCAGTACTTC.

This chain links TRBV27 with TRBJ2-6, with 12 bases aligning to TRBD2. CDR3 size: 18 residues. Germline loops: CDR1 MNHEY, CDR2 SMNVEV (reference sequence). The V gene end was trimmed by 5 bases and the J gene end by 0 bases; junction bases not matched to a gene: 5. Here the CDR3 reads CASSLRTSGVSGANVLTF. The CDR3, as DNA: TGTGCCAGCAGTCTCCGGACTAGCGGGGTCTCTGGGGCCAACGTCCTGACTTTC.

The chain uses TRBV5-5 and TRBJ1-6; TRBD1 aligns across 7 bases. In germline, CDR1 is SGHKS, CDR2 YYEKEE (reference sequence). CDR3 length: 14 amino acids. V lost 4 bases and J lost 8; bases outside the gene matches: 6. CDR3 residues: CASSQDRAYSPLHF. In DNA form, the CDR3 reads TGTGCCAGCAGCCAAGACAGGGCCTATTCACCCCTCCACTTT. The whole variable domain, remainder taken from reference TRBV5-5 and TRBJ1-6, is DAGVTQSPTHLIKTRGQQVTLRCSPISGHKSVSWYQQVLGQGPQFIFQYYEKEERGRGNFPDRFSARQFPNYSSELNVNALLLGDSALYLCASSQDRAYSPLHFGNGTRLTVT.

The rearrangement uses TRBV5-8 and TRBJ2-3; D remains unclear. CDR3 size: 10 residues. From germline, CDR1 is SGHTS and CDR2 YDEGEE. V lost 5 bases and J lost 10, with 8 bases in between. DNA for the CDR3: TGTGCCAGCAGGGGCAAGGCGCAGTATTTT. Its translation is CASRGKAQYF.

J is TRBJ1-2 and V is TRBV7-8, with D possibly matching TRBD1 (6 bases). The germline V gene encodes CDR1 SGHVS and CDR2 FQNEAQ. This CDR3 region has 15 residues. Between the trimmed V and J ends, which lost 2 bases and 2 bases, there was a span of 12 bases. CDR3 sequence: CASSLNQGTNYGYTF. The CDR3 nucleotides read TGTGCCAGCAGCTTAAATCAGGGGACCAACTATGGCTACACCTTC.

This clone was detected once. This rearrangement joins TRBV30 to TRBJ2-7; 7 bases are shared with TRBD1. Unmatched junction bases numbered 11, after V lost 2 bases and J lost 4 bases. This CDR3 has 15 residues. Looked up from germline, CDR1 is GTSNPN and CDR2 is SVGIG (reference sequence). Written as DNA, the CDR3 is TGTGCCTGGAGTCCCCGGGCCAGGGGACAGTACGAGCAGTACTTC. Its translation is CAWSPRARGQYEQYF.